This T cell receptor (beta chain) was identified in a study of siplizumab effects on memory and regulatory T cells. The repertoire was sequenced with immunoSEQ multiplex PCR; TCRdb's copy has only in-frame clones and lacks some. The sample has 90,000 to 120,000 clones; about 90% are singletons. Trimming removed 6 bases from V and 0 bases from J, with 13 bases in between. In germline, CDR1 is SNHLY, CDR2 FYNNEI. The CDR3 totals 15 residues. What was sequenced was CD4+ T cells sorted from blood. The clonotype was recovered from a human donor in good health. Some clones in this sample may be carry-over from other donors' samples. The chain couples TRBV2 to TRBJ2-3; D may be TRBD1 (6 bases). The CDR3 region is CASRIQGPSTDTQYF. DNA of the CDR3: TGTGCCAGCAGGATACAGGGCCCTAGCACAGATACGCAGTATTTT.